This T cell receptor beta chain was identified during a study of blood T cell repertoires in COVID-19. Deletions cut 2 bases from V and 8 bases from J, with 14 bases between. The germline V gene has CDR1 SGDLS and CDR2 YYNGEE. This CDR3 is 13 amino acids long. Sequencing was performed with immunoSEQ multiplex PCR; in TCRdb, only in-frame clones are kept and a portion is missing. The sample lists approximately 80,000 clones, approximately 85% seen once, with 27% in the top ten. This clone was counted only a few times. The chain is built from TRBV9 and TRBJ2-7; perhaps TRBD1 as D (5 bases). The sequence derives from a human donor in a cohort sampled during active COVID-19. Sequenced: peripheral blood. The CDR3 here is CASSVDSLGKQYF. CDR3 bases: TGTGCCAGCAGCGTCGACAGCCTGGGTAAGCAGTACTTC.